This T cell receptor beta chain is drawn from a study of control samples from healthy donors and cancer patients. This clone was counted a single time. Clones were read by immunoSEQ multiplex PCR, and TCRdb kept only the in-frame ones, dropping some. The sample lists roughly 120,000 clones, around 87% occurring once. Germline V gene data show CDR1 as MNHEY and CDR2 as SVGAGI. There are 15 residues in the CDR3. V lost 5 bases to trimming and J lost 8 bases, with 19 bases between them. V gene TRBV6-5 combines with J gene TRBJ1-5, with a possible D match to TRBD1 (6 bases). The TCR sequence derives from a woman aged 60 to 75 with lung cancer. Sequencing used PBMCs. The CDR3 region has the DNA TGTGCCAGCAGTACCCGAGGGGGGATAGGTGAGCCCCAGCATTTT. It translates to CASSTRGGIGEPQHF.